This TCR beta chain was observed in a study of CXCR3-negative and CXCR3-positive naive CD8 T cells. This CDR3 contains 15 residues. Germline V CDR1 and CDR2: SQVTM, ANQGSEA. The study, taken as a whole, reports: TRB CDR3s of CXCR3-positive naive cells were more hydrophobic than those of CXCR3-negative naive cells. Diversity ran similarly high across both naive subsets but far lower in memory CD8+ cells.

The authors prepared UMI-labeled TRB cDNA libraries by 5' RACE. TCRdb processed the 5' RACE reads again and assigns one entry to each CDR3 protein, with no DNA. In total, the table holds 140,000 to 150,000 distinct CDR3 sequences. Researchers reported sorting every CD8+ T cell subset in triplicate, roughly 300,000 cells per sort. Regarding this clonotype: Antigen unknown.

The source material was naive CXCR3+ CD8+ T cells from blood. Documented subset: CD45RO-CCR7+CD27+CD95- naive CD8+ T cells expressing CXCR3 (TNR3+). This receptor was taken from a human donor in good health. Some clones in this sample may be carry-over from other donors' samples. The chain uses TRBV29-1 and TRBJ2-3; TCRdb proposes TRBD1, but this gene call is untestable without DNA. CDR3 sequence reads: CSVVFWGSYTDTQYF.